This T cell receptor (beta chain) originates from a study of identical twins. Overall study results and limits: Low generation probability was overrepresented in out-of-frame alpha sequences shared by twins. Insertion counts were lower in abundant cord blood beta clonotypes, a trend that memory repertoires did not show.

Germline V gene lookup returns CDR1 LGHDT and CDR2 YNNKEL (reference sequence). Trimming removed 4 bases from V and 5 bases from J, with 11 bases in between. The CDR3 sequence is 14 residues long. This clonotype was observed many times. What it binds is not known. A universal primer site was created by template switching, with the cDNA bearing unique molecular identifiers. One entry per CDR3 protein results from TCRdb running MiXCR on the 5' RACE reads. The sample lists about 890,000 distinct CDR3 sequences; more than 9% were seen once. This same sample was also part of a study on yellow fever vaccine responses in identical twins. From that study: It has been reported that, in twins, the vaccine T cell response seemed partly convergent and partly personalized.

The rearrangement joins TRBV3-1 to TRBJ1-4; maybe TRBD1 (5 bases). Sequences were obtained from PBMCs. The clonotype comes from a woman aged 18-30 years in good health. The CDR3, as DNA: TGTGCCAGCAGCCGGGGGGAGATCAATGAAAAACTGTTTTTT. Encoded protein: CASSRGEINEKLFF.